This section outlines one T cell receptor (beta chain) sequence together with its context. Its antigen is still unknown. The data were obtained in a study of cytomegalovirus exposure and HLA in healthy donors. Points from the study as a whole: One variant, a missense change in DCLRE1C, was linked in a later analysis to TCR beta V- and J-gene trimming. Productive status was seen about 90% or about 30% of the time for most TCR beta V segments in an earlier analysis. Some TCR beta chains (164 of them) were listed as cytomegalovirus-associated. Donors belonging to an Asian-associated ancestry cluster reportedly showed fewer N-insertions in productive TCRs than the roughly 670-donor mean, according to what a later analysis found.

Unmatched junction bases numbered 1, after V lost 3 bases and J lost 2 bases. This CDR3 is built from 15 residues. In germline, CDR1 is SGDLS, CDR2 YYNGEE. The PCR contained 60 Vbeta and 13 Jbeta primers. The data were produced by immunoSEQ multiplex PCR, yet TCRdb's version contains in-frame clones alone and is incomplete. This repertoire includes 200,000 to 250,000 clones. The V gene is TRBV9, the J gene TRBJ2-1, with TRBD2 matching 11 bases. This TCR was sampled from a girl aged 2 to 10 in good health and CMV-seropositive. The specimen was PBMCs. The chain's CDR3 is CASSGLAGTYNEQFF. CDR3 nucleotides: TGTGCCAGCAGCGGACTAGCGGGAACCTACAATGAGCAGTTCTTC.